This T cell receptor (beta chain) was recorded in a study of Ad26.COV2.S vaccination and SARS-CoV-2 variants. Turning to this clone: Its antigen is unidentified.

Whole-study results and caveats: Vaccine recipients showed a spike-specific TCR breadth that was higher than in placebo recipients. Reported findings describe substantial breadth in spike-specific CD8+ and CD4+ T cell responses following vaccination.

Specified treatment: around 19 received Ad26.COV2.S at low or high dose, single or two shots; about five received placebo; per-sample allocation not given. On day 63 after the first injection, vaccine and placebo recipients gave samples. It was Wuhan-strain SARS-CoV-2 spike that the Ad26 vaccine vector expressed. CDR1 and CDR2 (germline): SGDLS, YYNGEE. The V and J ends lost 0 bases and 9 bases, in that order; junction bases with no gene match: 8. This CDR3 contains 15 residues. The method was immunoSEQ multiplex PCR; TCRdb's version includes in-frame clones alone and lacks a portion of them. This sample has 350,000 to 500,000 clones; approximately 87% occur once, and the top ten carry around 3.6%.

The chain employs TRBV9 and TRBJ2-3; TRBD2 matches at 9 bases. The specimen comprised peripheral blood, sampled in a trial of Ad26.COV2.S vaccine versus placebo. The clonotype comes from a person between 18 and 65 years old who received the Ad26.COV2.S COVID-19 vaccine or a placebo. The CDR3 protein is CASSVDRGGALTQYF. DNA of the CDR3: TGTGCCAGCAGCGTAGATCGCGGGGGGGCCTTGACGCAGTATTTT.